This T cell receptor beta chain was profiled in a study of T-cell memory formation after mild COVID-19. The wider study: The TCR clusters were mostly specific to one donor. Study-level results: The second-wave clones peaking on day 37 were not confirmed as SARS-CoV-2-specific. CD4+ contracting clones were mainly CM and EM; CD8+ ones, EMRA. The appearance of some responding clones in pre-infection memory suggested that cross-reactive memory joined.

Turning to this clonotype: Antigen unknown.

MiXCR was run by TCRdb on the 5' RACE reads, yielding one entry per CDR3 protein. This sample has 300,000 to 350,000 distinct CDR3 sequences; over 11% occur once, and the top ten carry approximately 22%. This clonotype originated in a man in his late teens or twenties who had mild COVID-19 (a few samples of this study predate the infection). Cell type and time point are not known. The source material was PBMCs or a T cell subset sorted from them (not recorded which).

The CDR3 bases are TGTGCCAGCAGTTACCTGGGGACAGGGTCCTACAATGAGCAGTTCTTC. This gives the protein CASSYLGTGSYNEQFF. The V call is TRBV6-2 or TRBV6-3, the J call TRBJ2-1, with 9 bases that match TRBD1. Trimming took 2 bases from V and 1 from J; bases not matched to a gene: 3. Germline loops: CDR1 MNHEY, CDR2 SVGEGT. The CDR3 totals 16 residues.